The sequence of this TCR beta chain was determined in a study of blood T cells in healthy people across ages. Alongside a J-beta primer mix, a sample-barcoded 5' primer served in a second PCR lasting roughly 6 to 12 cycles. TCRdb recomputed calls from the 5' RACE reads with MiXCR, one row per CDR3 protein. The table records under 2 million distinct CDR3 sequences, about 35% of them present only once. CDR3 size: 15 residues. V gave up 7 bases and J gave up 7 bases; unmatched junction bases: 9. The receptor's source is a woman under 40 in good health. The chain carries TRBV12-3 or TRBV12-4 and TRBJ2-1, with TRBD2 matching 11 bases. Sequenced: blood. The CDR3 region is CASTPGLAATNEQFF. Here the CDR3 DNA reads TGTGCCAGCACGCCGGGACTAGCGGCGACGAATGAGCAGTTCTTC.